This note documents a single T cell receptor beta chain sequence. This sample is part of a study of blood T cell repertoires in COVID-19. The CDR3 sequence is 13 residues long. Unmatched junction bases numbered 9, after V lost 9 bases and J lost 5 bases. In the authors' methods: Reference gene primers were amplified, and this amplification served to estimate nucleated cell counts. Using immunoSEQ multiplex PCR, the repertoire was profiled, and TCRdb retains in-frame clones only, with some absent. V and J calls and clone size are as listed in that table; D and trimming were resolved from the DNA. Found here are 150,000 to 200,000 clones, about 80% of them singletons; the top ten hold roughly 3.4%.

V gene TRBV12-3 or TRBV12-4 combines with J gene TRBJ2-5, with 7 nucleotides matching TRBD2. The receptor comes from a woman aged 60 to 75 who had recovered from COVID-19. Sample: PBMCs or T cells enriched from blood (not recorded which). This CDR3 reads CASRAGEVETQYF. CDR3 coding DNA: TGTGCCAGTAGGGCGGGGGAGGTGGAGACCCAGTACTTC.